This TCR beta chain was documented in a study of identical twins. V was pared by 1 base and J by 4 bases, with 14 bases between. CDR1 SGHRS and CDR2 YFSETQ come from the germline V gene. The CDR3 loop spans 16 amino acids. Healthy Caucasians made up all donors. Comments on this clonotype: Its target is not known.

TCRdb independently ran MiXCR on the 5' RACE reads; one entry per CDR3 protein. The sample gives over 200,000 distinct CDR3 sequences, 10% to 13% of which show up once; about a tenth is in the top ten. Regarding the study as a whole: Memory repertoires lacked the insertion deficit that abundant cord blood beta clonotypes showed.

This clonotype originated in a man aged 50 to 59 in good health. Sequenced input: memory T cells sorted from blood. The chain couples TRBV5-1 to TRBJ2-2, with D perhaps being TRBD1 or TRBD2 (5 bases each). CDR3 protein: CASSLNIGTSTGELFF. The DNA for the CDR3 is TGCGCCAGCAGCTTGAATATAGGGACCAGCACCGGGGAGCTGTTTTTT. The full variable domain, completed using reference TRBV5-1 and TRBJ2-2, is KAGVTQTPRYLIKTRGQQVTLSCSPISGHRSVSWYQQTPGQGLQFLFEYFSETQRNKGNFPGRFSGRQFSNSRSEMNVSTLELGDSALYLCASSLNIGTSTGELFFGEGSRLTVL.